This T cell receptor (beta chain) was sequenced for a study of T cell responses to AZD1222 COVID-19 vaccine. Comment on this clone: Its cognate antigen is unknown.

Profiled with immunoSEQ multiplex PCR; TCRdb holds only in-frame clones, not every one. The sample holds 77,000 or so clones, about 91% seen once. The CDR3 length is 13 residues. Trimming pared 10 bases from V and 2 bases from J, leaving 11 bases between. CDR1 is MNHEY and CDR2 is SVGAGI in the germline V gene. Study results and limitations: Increased Spike-specific TCR breadth and depth were observed after two AZD1222 doses. Targets within unmutated variant regions were reportedly found for nearly half of spike-specific TCRs. In all cases, repertoires were sampled only after the peak T cell response. Clonal diversity may have been underestimated, and the donors were mostly white British, with more females than males.

J is TRBJ2-2 and V is TRBV6-5, with D tentatively TRBD2 (6 bases). Sample: peripheral blood, taken 28 days after the second AZD1222 dose. The receptor comes from an adult who received the AZD1222 COVID-19 vaccine. For the CDR3, the DNA is TGTGCCATCGGGACTTTTAACACCGGGGAGCTGTTTTTT. Its translation: CAIGTFNTGELFF.